This TCR beta chain is drawn from a study of blood T cell repertoires in COVID-19. Repertoires were generated with immunoSEQ multiplex PCR, while TCRdb's copy carries only in-frame clones and drops some. The sample contains about 200,000 clones, 80% to 90% of which appear only once. Germline V gene lookup returns CDR1 SNHLY and CDR2 FYNNEI. Germline trimming cut 8 bases from V and 1 base from J; bases unmatched to any gene: 1. The CDR3 consists of 13 residues. This chain links TRBV2 with TRBJ2-7; 11 bases match TRBD1. Sequencing used peripheral blood. This TCR was recovered from a human donor with active or convalescent COVID-19. The donor label of this sample is uncertain. The CDR3 DNA is TGTGCCAGCGGGACAGGGGGATCCTACGAGCAGTACTTC. Protein: CASGTGGSYEQYF. Full variable domain (rest looked up from reference TRBV2 and TRBJ2-7): EPEVTQTPSHQVTQMGQEVILRCVPISNHLYFYWYRQILGQKVEFLVSFYNNEISEKSEIFDDQFSVERPDGSNFTLKIRSTKLEDSAMYFCASGTGGSYEQYFGPGTRLTVT.